This TCR beta chain is from a study of blood T cell repertoires in COVID-19. Study in general: The samples span acute and convalescent COVID-19 from the United States, Italy and Spain. The cDNA or gDNA used as material had been derived from T cells, B-cell-depleted T cells, or PBMCs.

In the source study's methods: The authors estimated nucleated cell counts from reference gene primer amplification. Clones were read by immunoSEQ multiplex PCR, and TCRdb kept only the in-frame ones, dropping some. That table gives V, J and clone size, and the DNA gave D and trimming. The data show about 36,000 clones, 75% to 90% seen once. This clonotype was obtained from a man between 60 and 70 years old with acute or convalescent COVID-19. Sequenced material: peripheral blood.

The CDR3 DNA is TGTGCCAGCAGTATAACCGGGACAGGGGGCTCCGAGCAGTACTTC. Translating gives CASSITGTGGSEQYF. The rearrangement joins TRBV27 to TRBJ2-7, with 12 bases aligning to TRBD1. V shed 5 bases, J shed 6 bases, and the junction held 8 bases outside the gene matches. The V gene's germline CDR1 is MNHEY and CDR2 SMNVEV (reference sequence). This CDR3 spans 15 amino acids.